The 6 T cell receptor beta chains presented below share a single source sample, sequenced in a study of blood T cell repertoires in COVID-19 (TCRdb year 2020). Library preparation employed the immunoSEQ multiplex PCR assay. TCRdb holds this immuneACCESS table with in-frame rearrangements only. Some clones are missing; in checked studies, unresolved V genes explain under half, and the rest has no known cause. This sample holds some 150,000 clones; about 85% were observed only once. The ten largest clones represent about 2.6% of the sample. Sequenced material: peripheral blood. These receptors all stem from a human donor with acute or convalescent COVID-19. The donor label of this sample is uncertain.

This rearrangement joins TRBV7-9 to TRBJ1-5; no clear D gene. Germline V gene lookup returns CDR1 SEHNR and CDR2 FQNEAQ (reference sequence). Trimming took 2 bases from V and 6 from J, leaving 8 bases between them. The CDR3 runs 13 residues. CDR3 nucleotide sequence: TGTGCCAGCAGCTTATCCCTGTCTCAGCCCCAGCATTTT. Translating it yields CASSLSLSQPQHF. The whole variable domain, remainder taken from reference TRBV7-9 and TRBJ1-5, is DTGVSQNPRHKITKRGQNVTFRCDPISEHNRLYWYRQTLGQGPEFLTYFQNEAQLEKSRLLSDRFSAERPKGSFSTLEIQRTEQGDSAMYLCASSLSLSQPQHFGDGTRLSIL.

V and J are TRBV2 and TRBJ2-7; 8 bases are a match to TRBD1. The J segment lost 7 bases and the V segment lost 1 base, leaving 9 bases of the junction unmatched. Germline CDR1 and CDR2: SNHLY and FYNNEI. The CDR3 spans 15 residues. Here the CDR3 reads CASSEVAQGAGEQYF. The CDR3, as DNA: TGTGCCAGCAGTGAAGTTGCGCAGGGGGCCGGGGAGCAGTACTTC.

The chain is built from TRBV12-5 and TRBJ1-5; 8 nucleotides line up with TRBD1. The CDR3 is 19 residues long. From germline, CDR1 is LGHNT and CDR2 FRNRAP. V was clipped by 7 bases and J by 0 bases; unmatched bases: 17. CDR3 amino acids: CASVVRSRGRLYSNQPQHF. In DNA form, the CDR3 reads TGTGCTAGTGTCGTCCGGTCCAGGGGGCGTCTTTATAGCAATCAGCCCCAGCATTTT.

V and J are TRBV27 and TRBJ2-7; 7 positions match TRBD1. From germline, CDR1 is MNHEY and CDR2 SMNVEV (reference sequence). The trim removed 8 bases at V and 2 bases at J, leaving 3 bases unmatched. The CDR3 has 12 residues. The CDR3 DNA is TGTGCCAGCGGGACAGCAACCTACGAGCAGTACGTC. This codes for CASGTATYEQYV.

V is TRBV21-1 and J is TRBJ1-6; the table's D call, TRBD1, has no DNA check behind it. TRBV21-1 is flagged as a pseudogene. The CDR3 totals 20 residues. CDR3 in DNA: TGTGCCAGCAGCACAACAGAAAAACTACCGGGACAGGGGGCTAATTCACCCCTCCACTTT. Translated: CASSTTEKLPGQGANSPLHF.

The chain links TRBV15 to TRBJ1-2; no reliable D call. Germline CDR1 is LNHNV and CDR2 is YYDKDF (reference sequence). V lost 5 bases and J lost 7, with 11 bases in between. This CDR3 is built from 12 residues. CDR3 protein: CATSGGPGGYTF. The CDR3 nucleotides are TGTGCCACCAGCGGCGGCCCGGGTGGCTACACCTTC.